Detailed here is one T cell receptor (beta chain). The sample originates from a study of cytomegalovirus exposure and HLA in healthy donors. Across the study: A preliminary data release comprised 80 million or so unique TCRs obtained from HLA-typed donors.

The PCR was carried out with 60 Vbeta primers and 13 Jbeta primers. The assay was immunoSEQ multiplex PCR, and TCRdb's table has in-frame clones only and misses some. The sample totals 150,000 to 200,000 clones. The sample taken for sequencing was PBMCs. The sequence derives from a man between 25 and 39 years old in good health and CMV-seronegative.

The CDR3 loop reads CASSLVAHRTDTQYF. The CDR3 DNA sequence: TGCGCCAGCAGCTTGGTTGCACACCGCACAGATACGCAGTATTTT. This sequence joins TRBV5-1 and TRBJ2-3; D remains ambiguous. The germline V gene encodes CDR1 SGHRS and CDR2 YFSETQ. V was shortened by 0 bases and J by 1 base, with 9 bases between the two germline ends. This CDR3 is 15 amino acids long.